This TCR beta chain was documented in a study of blood T cell repertoires in COVID-19. As for the study in general: Specimens from acute and convalescent COVID-19 originated in the United States, Italy and Spain. PBMCs, B-cell-depleted T cells, or T cells were the source of the cDNA or gDNA that made up the material.

This CDR3 contains 14 residues. Germline CDR1 SNHLY, CDR2 FYNNEI. V shed 6 bases and J 4 bases; nucleotides not matched to a gene: 6. The authors' processing: Estimated nucleated cell counts came from reference gene primer amplification. Clones were read by immunoSEQ multiplex PCR, and TCRdb kept only the in-frame ones, dropping some. V, J and clone size derive from that table, while D and trimming were established from the DNA sequence. The table records 87,000 or so clones, around 84% of them present only once. The chain employs TRBV2 and TRBJ1-5; 7 nucleotides align to TRBD1. The receptor's source is a woman of 80 years or more in a cohort sampled during active or convalescent COVID-19. Sequencing input: peripheral blood. The CDR3 coding sequence is TGTGCCAGCAGACAACAGGGGTTTAATCAGCCCCAGCATTTT. Its protein is CASRQQGFNQPQHF.